Below are 9 T cell receptor beta chains sequenced from a single sample in a study of PD-1 blockade in classical Hodgkin lymphoma. All patients experienced relapse after autologous stem cell transplantation, and brentuximab vedotin exposure was variable. Using immunoSEQ multiplex PCR, the repertoire was profiled, and TCRdb retains in-frame clones only, with some absent. The sample has around 27,000 clones, roughly 86% seen once. The specimen was peripheral blood mononuclear cells (PBMCs), collected before the second cycle of nivolumab. These receptors came from a human donor with classical Hodgkin lymphoma.

The genes are TRBV30 and TRBJ1-2, with 10 bases that match TRBD1. CDR1 is GTSNPN and CDR2 is SVGIG in the germline V gene (reference sequence). This CDR3 region has 15 residues. The V segment lost 5 bases and the J segment 5 bases; nucleotides outside the gene matches: 11. CDR3 bases: TGTGCCTGGTCAGCCGGGACAGGGGCTGGGTATGGCTACACCTTC. Translating gives CAWSAGTGAGYGYTF. Variable domain in full (rest from reference TRBV30 and TRBJ1-2): SQTIHQWPATLVQPVGSPLSLECTVEGTSNPNLYWYRQAAGRGLQLLFYSVGIGQISSEVPQNLSASRPQDRQFILSSKKLLLSDSGFYLCAWSAGTGAGYGYTFGSGTRLTVV.

This clone has a handful of counts. This chain joins TRBV6-5 and TRBJ1-6, with D perhaps matching TRBD1 (5 bases). Trimming removed 0 bases from V and 6 bases from J, with 12 bases in between. The CDR3 totals 16 residues. Germline V lookup: CDR1 MNHEY, CDR2 SVGAGI. The CDR3 region has the DNA TGTGCCAGCAGTTACTCGTATCTCCAGGGTAATTCACCCCTCCACTTT. Its translation: CASSYSYLQGNSPLHF.

This chain connects TRBV14 to TRBJ2-1; a weak D match, TRBD1 (6 bases). Germline V gene data show CDR1 as SGHDN and CDR2 as FVKESK. Trimming took 5 bases from V and 0 from J, leaving 17 bases between them. The length of the CDR3 is 17 residues. The CDR3 sequence is CASSTHRVFSSYNEQFF. CDR3 DNA sequence: TGTGCCAGCAGCACGCACAGGGTCTTTAGCTCCTACAATGAGCAGTTCTTC.

As regards this clone: The sample has other DNA sequences that encode this CDR3 too. This chain's CDR3 is CAWRRGNTEAFF. The CDR3 nucleotides read TGTGCCTGGCGGAGGGGGAACACTGAAGCTTTCTTT. The genes are TRBV30 and TRBJ1-1, with a tentative D call TRBD1 (5 bases). CDR1 GTSNPN and CDR2 SVGIG come from the germline V gene (reference sequence). There are 12 residues in the CDR3. The V end was cut by 5 bases, the J end by 1 base, with 8 bases between. Combining the CDR3 with reference TRBV30 and TRBJ1-1 gives the whole variable domain SQTIHQWPATLVQPVGSPLSLECTVEGTSNPNLYWYRQAAGRGLQLLFYSVGIGQISSEVPQNLSASRPQDRQFILSSKKLLLSDSGFYLCAWRRGNTEAFFGQGTRLTVV.

This clone is medium-sized in the sample. The genes are TRBV6-6 and TRBJ1-1; D is perhaps TRBD1 (5 bases). The CDR3 length is 13 residues. Trimming stripped 7 bases from V and 4 bases from J, with 13 bases between. Germline V CDR1 and CDR2: MNHNY, SVGAGI (reference sequence). DNA of the CDR3: TGTGCCAGCATGGGGGGAGGCGGCACTGAAGCTTTCTTT. The encoded protein is CASMGGGGTEAFF.

The genes are TRBV11-2 and TRBJ2-3; TRBD2 agrees at 8 bases. The CDR3 is 15 residues long. Germline trimming cut 1 base from V and 6 bases from J; bases unmatched to any gene: 6. In germline, CDR1 is SGHAT, CDR2 FQNNGV. The CDR3 coding sequence is TGTGCCAGCAGCTTAGCGGGGGGGCCATCGGATACGCAGTATTTT. The encoded protein is CASSLAGGPSDTQYF.

The chain recombines TRBV2 with TRBJ1-2; TRBD1 agrees at 10 bases. Trimming took 0 bases from V and 5 from J; bases not matched to a gene: 3. The CDR3 covers 15 residues. Looked up from germline, CDR1 is SNHLY and CDR2 is FYNNEI. The CDR3 loop reads CASSEATGGFYGYTF. The CDR3 DNA is TGTGCCAGCAGTGAAGCGACAGGGGGCTTTTATGGCTACACCTTC.

The chain links TRBV7-9 to TRBJ2-7; 7 positions agree with TRBD1. The CDR3 has 15 residues. Trimming removed 5 bases from V and 3 bases from J; junction bases left unmatched: 10. Germline V CDR1 and CDR2: SEHNR, FQNEAQ (reference sequence). CDR3 protein: CASSPPTGVIYEQYF. The CDR3 nucleotides are TGTGCCAGCAGCCCCCCCACAGGGGTGATCTACGAGCAGTACTTC.

V and J are TRBV13 and TRBJ2-1; D possibly uses TRBD1 or TRBD2 (5 bases each). The CDR3 has 16 amino acids. CDR1 and CDR2 (germline): PRHDT, FYEKMQ (reference sequence). Deletions cut 3 bases from V and 0 bases from J, with 12 bases between. The CDR3 region has the DNA TGTGCCAGCAGCTTCAGAGGGGTGAGCTCCTACAATGAGCAGTTCTTC. Amino acids: CASSFRGVSSYNEQFF.